One sample yielded the 6 T cell receptor beta chains listed below, sequenced in a study of blood T cell repertoires in COVID-19. The repertoire was sequenced with immunoSEQ multiplex PCR; TCRdb's copy has only in-frame clones and lacks some. The sample consists of 150,000 or so clones, about four fifths of them appearing once. The sequencing input was PBMCs or T cells enriched from blood (not recorded which). These receptors were collected from a man aged 50 to 59 who had recovered from COVID-19.

The chain recombines TRBV5-1 with TRBJ2-1; 7 bases match TRBD2. V lost 5 bases to trimming and J lost 1 base; unmatched junction nucleotides: 6. The CDR3 has 15 amino acids. Per the germline V gene, CDR1 is SGHRS and CDR2 is YFSETQ. The CDR3: CASSPEGGSYNEQFF. Written as DNA, the CDR3 is TGCGCCAGCAGTCCGGAGGGAGGGTCCTACAATGAGCAGTTCTTC.

This chain uses TRBV5-4 with TRBJ1-2; D is possibly TRBD1 (6 bases). CDR3 length: 14 residues. Germline V CDR1 and CDR2: SGHNT, YYREEE (reference sequence). V gave up 1 base and J gave up 4 bases, with 11 bases separating them. The CDR3: CASSLKQGGYGYTF. CDR3 nucleotide sequence: TGTGCCAGCAGCTTGAAACAGGGTGGCTATGGCTACACCTTC.

This chain uses TRBV6-2 or TRBV6-3 with TRBJ2-7, with D perhaps matching TRBD1 (5 bases). The CDR3 spans 13 residues. V lost 1 base and J lost 5, with 9 bases in between. Germline CDR1 reads MNHEY; CDR2 reads SVGEGT. CDR3 region: CASSYFRDDEQYF. CDR3 in DNA: TGTGCCAGCAGTTACTTCAGGGATGACGAGCAGTACTTC.

V gene TRBV6-6 combines with J gene TRBJ1-2, with unresolved D. V shed 5 bases and J shed 4 bases, with 11 bases lying between them. Germline lookup yields CDR1 MNHNY and CDR2 SVGAGI (reference sequence). CDR3 size: 13 residues. Written as DNA, the CDR3 is TGTGCCAGCAGTCCCGGGATCGTCTATGGCTACACCTTC. It is translated as CASSPGIVYGYTF.

V usage is TRBV5-1 and J usage is TRBJ2-3, with TRBD1 matching over 9 bases. Per the germline V gene, CDR1 is SGHRS and CDR2 is YFSETQ. This CDR3 spans 16 amino acids. Trimming cost V 3 bases and J 4 bases; bases outside gene matches: 9. This CDR3 reads CASSSPGQGSPDTQYF. The CDR3 coding sequence is TGCGCCAGCAGCTCCCCGGGACAGGGCTCCCCAGATACGCAGTATTTT.

CDR3: CAISESTGNSPLHF. CDR3 nucleotide sequence: TGTGCCATCAGTGAGTCGACGGGGAATTCACCCCTCCACTTT. The chain recombines TRBV10-3 with TRBJ1-6, with unresolved D. The CDR3 has 14 residues. Trimming pared 0 bases from V and 7 bases from J, leaving 7 bases between. The germline CDR1 and CDR2 sequences are ENHRY and SYGVKD.